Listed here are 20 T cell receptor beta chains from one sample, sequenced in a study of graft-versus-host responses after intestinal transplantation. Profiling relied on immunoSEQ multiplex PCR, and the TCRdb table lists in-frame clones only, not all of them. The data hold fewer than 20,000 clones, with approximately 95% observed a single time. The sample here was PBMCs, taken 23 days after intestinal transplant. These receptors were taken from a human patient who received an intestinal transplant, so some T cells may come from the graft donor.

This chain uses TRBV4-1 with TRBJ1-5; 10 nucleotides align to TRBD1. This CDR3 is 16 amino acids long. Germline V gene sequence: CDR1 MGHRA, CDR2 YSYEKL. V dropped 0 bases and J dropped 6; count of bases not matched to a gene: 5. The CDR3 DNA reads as TGCGCCAGCAGCCAAGATATGACAGGGGGCCTTCAGCCCCAGCATTTT. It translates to CASSQDMTGGLQPQHF.

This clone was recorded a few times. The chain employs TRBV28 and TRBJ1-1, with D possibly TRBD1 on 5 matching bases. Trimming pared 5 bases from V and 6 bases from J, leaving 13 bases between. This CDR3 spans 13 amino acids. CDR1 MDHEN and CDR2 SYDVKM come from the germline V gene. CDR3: CASSLAGQPEAFF. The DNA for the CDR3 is TGTGCCAGCAGTCTGGCGGGGCAGCCTGAAGCTTTCTTT.

In DNA, the CDR3 is TGTGCCAGCAGTGAAGGCGGGAGGGCCGGGGAGACCCAGTACTTC. Amino acid sequence: CASSEGGRAGETQYF. The chain employs TRBV6-4 and TRBJ2-5, with 9 bases fitting TRBD2. This CDR3 has 15 residues. Germline CDR1 and CDR2: MRHNA and SNTAGT. Germline trimming cut 3 bases from V and 5 bases from J; bases unmatched to any gene: 7.

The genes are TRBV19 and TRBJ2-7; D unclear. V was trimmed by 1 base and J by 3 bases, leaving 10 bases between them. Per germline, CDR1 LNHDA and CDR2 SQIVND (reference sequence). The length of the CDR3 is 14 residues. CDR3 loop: CASSIGAGDYEQYF. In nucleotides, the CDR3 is TGTGCCAGTAGTATAGGGGCAGGTGACTACGAGCAGTACTTC.

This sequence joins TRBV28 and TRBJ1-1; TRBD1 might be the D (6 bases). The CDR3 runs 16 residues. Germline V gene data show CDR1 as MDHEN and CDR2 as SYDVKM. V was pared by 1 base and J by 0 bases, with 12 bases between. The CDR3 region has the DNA TGTGCCAGCAGTTTATTGTTCCAGGGGCTGAACACTGAAGCTTTCTTT. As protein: CASSLLFQGLNTEAFF.

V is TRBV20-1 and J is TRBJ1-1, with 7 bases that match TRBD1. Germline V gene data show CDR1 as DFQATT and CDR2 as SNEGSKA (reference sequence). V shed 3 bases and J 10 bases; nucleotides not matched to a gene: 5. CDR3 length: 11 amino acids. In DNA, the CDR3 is TGCAGTGCTAGGGGGAGGGGGCGAGCTTTCTTT. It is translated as CSARGRGRAFF.

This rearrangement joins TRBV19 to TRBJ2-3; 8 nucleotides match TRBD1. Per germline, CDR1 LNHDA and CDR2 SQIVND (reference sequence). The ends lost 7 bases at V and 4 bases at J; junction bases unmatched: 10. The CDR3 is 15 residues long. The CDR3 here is CASTPQGAAPDTQYF. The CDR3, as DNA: TGTGCCAGTACTCCCCAGGGGGCTGCCCCAGATACGCAGTATTTT.

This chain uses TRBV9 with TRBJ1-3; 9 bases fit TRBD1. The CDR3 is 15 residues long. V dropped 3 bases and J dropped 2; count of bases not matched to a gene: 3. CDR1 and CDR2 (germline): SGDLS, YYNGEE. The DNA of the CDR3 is TGTGCCAGCAGCGCCTACAGGGGGCCTGGAAACACCATATATTTT. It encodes CASSAYRGPGNTIYF. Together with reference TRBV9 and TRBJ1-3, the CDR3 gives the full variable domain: DSGVTQTPKHLITATGQRVTLRCSPRSGDLSVYWYQQSLDQGLQFLIQYYNGEERAKGNILERFSAQQFPDLHSELNLSSLELGDSALYFCASSAYRGPGNTIYFGEGSWLTVV.

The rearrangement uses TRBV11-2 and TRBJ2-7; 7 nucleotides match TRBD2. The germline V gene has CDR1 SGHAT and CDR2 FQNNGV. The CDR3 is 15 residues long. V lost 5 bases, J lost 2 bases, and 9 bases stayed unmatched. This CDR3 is CASSLRLALTYEQYF. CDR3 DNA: TGTGCCAGCAGCCTAAGACTAGCCCTAACCTACGAGCAGTACTTC.

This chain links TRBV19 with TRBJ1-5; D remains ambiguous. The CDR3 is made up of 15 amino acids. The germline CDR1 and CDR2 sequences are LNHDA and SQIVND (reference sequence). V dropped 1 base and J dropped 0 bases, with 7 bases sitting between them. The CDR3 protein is CASSIASGSNQPQHF. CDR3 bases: TGTGCCAGTAGTATAGCCTCGGGTAGCAATCAGCCCCAGCATTTT.

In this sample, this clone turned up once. The CDR3 region has the DNA TGCGCCAGCAGCCGAGGGACAGGGGGCAATCAGCCCCAGCATTTT. It encodes CASSRGTGGNQPQHF. This sequence joins TRBV4-1 and TRBJ1-5, with 10 bases that match TRBD1. V lost 4 bases to trimming and J lost 2 bases; unmatched junction nucleotides: 2. The length of the CDR3 is 15 residues. Germline V gene lookup returns CDR1 MGHRA and CDR2 YSYEKL.

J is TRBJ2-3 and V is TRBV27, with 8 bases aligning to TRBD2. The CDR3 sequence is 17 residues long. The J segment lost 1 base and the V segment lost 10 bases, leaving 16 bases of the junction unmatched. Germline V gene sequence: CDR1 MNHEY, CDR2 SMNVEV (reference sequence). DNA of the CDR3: TGTGCCACCTACCCCGGACAGATACTAGCGGGCACAGATACGCAGTATTTT. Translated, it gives CATYPGQILAGTDTQYF.

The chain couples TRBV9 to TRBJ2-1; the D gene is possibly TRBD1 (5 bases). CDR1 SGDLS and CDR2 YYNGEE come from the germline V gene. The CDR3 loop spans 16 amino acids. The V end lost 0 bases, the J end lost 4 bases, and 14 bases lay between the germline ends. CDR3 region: CASSVGGWVEYNEQFF. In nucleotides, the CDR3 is TGTGCCAGCAGCGTAGGGGGCTGGGTAGAATACAATGAGCAGTTCTTC.

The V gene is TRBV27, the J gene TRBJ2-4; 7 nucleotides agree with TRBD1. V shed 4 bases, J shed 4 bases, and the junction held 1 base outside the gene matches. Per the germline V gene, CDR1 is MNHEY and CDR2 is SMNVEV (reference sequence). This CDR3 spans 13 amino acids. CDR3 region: CASSSGQKNIQYF. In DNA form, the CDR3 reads TGTGCCAGCAGTTCGGGACAGAAAAACATTCAGTACTTC.

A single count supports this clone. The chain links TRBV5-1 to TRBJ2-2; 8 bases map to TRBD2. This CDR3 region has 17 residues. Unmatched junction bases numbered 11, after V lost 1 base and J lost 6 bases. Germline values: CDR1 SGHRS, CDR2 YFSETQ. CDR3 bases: TGCGCCAGCAGCTTGAGAGCGGGAGTTGTCGTTGCCGGGGAGCTGTTTTTT. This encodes CASSLRAGVVVAGELFF.

The CDR3: CASREEGETQYF. CDR3 in DNA: TGTGCCAGTCGGGAGGAGGGGGAGACCCAGTACTTC. The chain uses TRBV2 and TRBJ2-5, with TRBD2 identical over 7 bases. CDR1 SNHLY and CDR2 FYNNEI come from the germline V gene. The ends lost 9 bases at V and 5 bases at J; junction bases unmatched: 6. This CDR3 is built from 12 residues.

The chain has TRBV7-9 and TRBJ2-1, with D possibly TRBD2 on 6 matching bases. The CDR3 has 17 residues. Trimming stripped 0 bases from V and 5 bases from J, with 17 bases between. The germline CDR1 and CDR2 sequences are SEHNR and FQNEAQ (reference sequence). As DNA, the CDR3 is TGTGCCAGCAGCTTAGCGGGGGGAGGCAGTCGGGACAATGAGCAGTTCTTC. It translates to CASSLAGGGSRDNEQFF. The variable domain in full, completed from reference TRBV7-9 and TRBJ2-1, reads DTGVSQNPRHKITKRGQNVTFRCDPISEHNRLYWYRQTLGQGPEFLTYFQNEAQLEKSRLLSDRFSAERPKGSFSTLEIQRTEQGDSAMYLCASSLAGGGSRDNEQFFGPGTRLTVL.

The CDR3 loop reads CASSRILGPREQYF. CDR3 in DNA: TGTGCCAGCAGTCGAATACTTGGCCCCCGGGAGCAGTACTTC. The V gene is TRBV28, the J gene TRBJ2-7, with D uncertain. V gave up 5 bases and J gave up 7 bases, with 18 bases separating them. CDR3 size: 14 residues. Germline V CDR1 and CDR2: MDHEN, SYDVKM.

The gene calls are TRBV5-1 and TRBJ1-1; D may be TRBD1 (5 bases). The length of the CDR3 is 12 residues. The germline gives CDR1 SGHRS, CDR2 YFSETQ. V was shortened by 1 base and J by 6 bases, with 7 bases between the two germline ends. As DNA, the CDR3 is TGCGCCAGCAGCTTGAAGGGGTCTGAAGCTTTCTTT. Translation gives CASSLKGSEAFF.

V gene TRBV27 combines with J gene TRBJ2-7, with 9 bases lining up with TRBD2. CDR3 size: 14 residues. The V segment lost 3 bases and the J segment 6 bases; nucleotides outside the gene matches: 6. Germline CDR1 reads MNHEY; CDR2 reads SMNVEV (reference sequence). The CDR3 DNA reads TGTGCCAGCAGTTTGGGTTTAGCGGGAGCCGAGCAGTACTTC. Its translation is CASSLGLAGAEQYF.